This T cell receptor (beta chain) was recovered during a study of radiation and T cells in renal cell carcinoma. The germline V gene encodes CDR1 SNHLY and CDR2 FYNNEI. Trimming cost V 3 bases and J 4 bases; bases outside gene matches: 9. This CDR3 contains 17 residues. The treatment here: treatment-naive control, cytoreductive nephrectomy. Sequencing used immunoSEQ multiplex PCR; TCRdb keeps in-frame clones, though not all of them. The profile shows over 15,000 clones, about 58% of them singletons. The sample consisted of tumor tissue, taken from a patient whose treatment was nephrectomy without radiotherapy. The chain recombines TRBV2 with TRBJ2-2; 9 nucleotides agree with TRBD2. The sequence derives from a man aged 40-55 years with renal cell carcinoma. CDR3 in amino acids: CASSDVRLAESTGELFF. The CDR3 nucleotides are TGTGCCAGCAGTGACGTCAGACTAGCGGAGAGCACCGGGGAGCTGTTTTTT.